The clone carrying this T cell receptor (beta chain) was observed a single time. This record comes from a study of blood T cell repertoires in COVID-19. Germline V gene sequence: CDR1 GTSNPN, CDR2 SVGIG (reference sequence). The CDR3 length is 14 residues. The V end was cut by 1 base, the J end by 4 bases, with 11 bases between. In the original analysis: The authors estimated nucleated cell counts from reference gene primer amplification. Assay used: immunoSEQ multiplex PCR; TCRdb lists only in-frame clones, some missing. V and J calls and clone size are those listed in that table; D and trimming were worked out from the DNA. The sample includes roughly 200,000 clones, about 87% seen only once; the top ten take under 13%.

The V call is TRBV30, the J call TRBJ1-5; a possible D gene is TRBD1 (6 bases). This TCR came from a young man with acute COVID-19. The sequencing input was PBMCs or T cells enriched from blood (not recorded which). CDR3 bases: TGTGCCTGGAGTGGTACAGGGCAAAATCAGCCCCAGCATTTT. Protein product: CAWSGTGQNQPQHF.